The 18 T cell receptor beta chains below were found in one sample sequenced in a study of blood T cell repertoires in COVID-19. Sequencing was performed with immunoSEQ multiplex PCR; in TCRdb, only in-frame clones are kept and a portion is missing. The sample records about 100,000 clones, less than 95% being singletons. Sequenced: peripheral blood. Receptors originate from a man younger than 35 with COVID-19, enrolled during active disease.

The J gene is TRBJ1-1, the V gene TRBV5-1; 9 bases align to TRBD1. J was trimmed by 4 bases and V by 0 bases; bases with no gene match: 4. Germline V gives CDR1 SGHRS, CDR2 YFSETQ. The CDR3 is made up of 15 amino acids. In nucleotides, the CDR3 is TGCGCCAGCAGCTTGGTGGGACAGGGATTCACTGAAGCTTTCTTT. Protein product: CASSLVGQGFTEAFF.

The V and J genes are TRBV27 and TRBJ2-7, with 10 bases identical to TRBD1. Germline-derived CDR1 and CDR2 are MNHEY and SMNVEV (reference sequence). The CDR3 is 15 residues long. Unmatched junction bases numbered 7, after V lost 8 bases and J lost 0 bases. The CDR3 reads CASSTGTGDSYEQYF. CDR3 DNA sequence: TGTGCCAGCTCGACCGGGACAGGGGACTCCTACGAGCAGTACTTC.

This chain joins TRBV28 and TRBJ1-2, with D possibly matching TRBD1 (6 bases). The CDR3 covers 15 residues. Germline V gene lookup returns CDR1 MDHEN and CDR2 SYDVKM. Trimming cost V 7 bases and J 6 bases, with 21 bases left between them. The CDR3: CASNSFRDTDHGYTF. CDR3 bases: TGTGCCAGCAACAGCTTCCGGGACACCGACCATGGCTACACCTTC.

The chain links TRBV29-1 to TRBJ2-1, with 8 bases aligning to TRBD2. The germline gives CDR1 SQVTM, CDR2 ANQGSEA. V lost 4 bases, J lost 5 bases, and 7 bases stayed unmatched. CDR3 length: 14 residues. CDR3 region: CSVAGTSHDNEQFF. DNA for the CDR3: TGCAGCGTTGCCGGGACTAGTCACGACAATGAGCAGTTCTTC.

The chain is built from TRBV9 and TRBJ2-5, with a possible D match to TRBD2 (5 bases). There are 15 residues in the CDR3. CDR1 and CDR2 from the germline V gene are SGDLS and YYNGEE. The germline V and J ends were trimmed by 0 bases and 1 base, with 10 bases remaining between them. CDR3 in amino acids: CASSVEAERQETQYF. CDR3 in DNA: TGTGCCAGCAGCGTAGAAGCGGAGCGCCAAGAGACCCAGTACTTC.

The chain combines TRBV6-5 with TRBJ2-5; TRBD2 matches at 7 bases. The CDR3 is 11 amino acids. CDR1 is MNHEY and CDR2 is SVGAGI in the germline V gene. Trimming removed 6 bases from V and 5 bases from J; junction bases left unmatched: 0. The CDR3 DNA is TGTGCCAGCAGGGGGGGGGAGACCCAGTACTTC. It encodes CASRGGETQYF.

This clone has just one count. This chain connects TRBV7-9 to TRBJ1-6, with D possibly matching TRBD1 (5 bases). CDR1 is SEHNR and CDR2 is FQNEAQ in the germline V gene (reference sequence). The CDR3 runs to 16 residues. Trimming shortened V by 2 bases and J by 9 bases, and 17 bases separated the two germline ends. The CDR3 reads CASSLIAGTGGSPLHF. CDR3 nucleotides: TGTGCCAGCAGCTTAATCGCCGGGACGGGGGGTTCACCCCTCCACTTT.

V and J are TRBV10-3 and TRBJ1-1; a weak D match, TRBD1 (5 bases). The CDR3 has 15 amino acids. Trimming left V 11 bases short and J 0 bases short, with 19 bases between. Germline CDR1 is ENHRY and CDR2 is SYGVKD. CDR3 in DNA: TGTGCCTCATTGACAGCTCTTAGCTTGAACACTGAAGCTTTCTTT. Its protein product is CASLTALSLNTEAFF.

The chain employs TRBV18 and TRBJ1-1, with D possibly matching TRBD1 (5 bases). The CDR3 is 15 residues long. CDR1 and CDR2 from the germline V gene are KGHSH and LQKENI. V gave up 1 base and J gave up 2 bases, with 11 bases separating them. For the CDR3, the DNA is TGTGCCAGCTCACCACGGCAGGGTCGAAACACTGAAGCTTTCTTT. Its translation: CASSPRQGRNTEAFF.

The chain carries TRBV19 and TRBJ2-7; 8 nucleotides agree with TRBD1. The V segment lost 3 bases and the J segment 4 bases; nucleotides outside the gene matches: 11. The germline V gene encodes CDR1 LNHDA and CDR2 SQIVND (reference sequence). The CDR3 is 16 residues long. The CDR3 sequence: CASSIGTGGLAYEQYF. CDR3 DNA sequence: TGTGCCAGTAGTATCGGGACAGGCGGGTTGGCGTACGAGCAGTACTTC.

For the CDR3, the DNA is TGTGCCAGCAGCTTGGCCGCCTTCGGGACCGGGGAGCTGTTTTTT. Translation: CASSLAAFGTGELFF. The chain is built from TRBV5-8 and TRBJ2-2, with no clear D. Germline values: CDR1 SGHTS, CDR2 YDEGEE. The CDR3 is 15 amino acids. V lost 0 bases and J lost 5, with 11 bases in between. Full variable domain (outside the CDR3, taken from reference TRBV5-8 and TRBJ2-2): EAGVTQSPTHLIKTRGQQATLRCSPISGHTSVYWYQQALGLGLQFLLWYDEGEERNRGNFPPRFSGRQFPNYSSELNVNALELEDSALYLCASSLAAFGTGELFFGEGSRLTVL.

This rearrangement joins TRBV25-1 to TRBJ2-1, with TRBD2 matching 13 bases. Germline CDR1 and CDR2: MGHDK and SYGVNS. The CDR3 spans 17 residues. V was clipped by 4 bases and J by 5 bases; unmatched bases: 8. This CDR3 reads CASSASRLAGGDNEQFF. The CDR3 DNA reads as TGTGCCAGCAGTGCATCGCGACTAGCGGGAGGTGACAATGAGCAGTTCTTC.

The chain links TRBV6-5 to TRBJ2-5, with 8 bases identical to TRBD1. The CDR3 is 15 amino acids. Germline CDR1 MNHEY, CDR2 SVGAGI. J lost 6 bases, V lost 5 bases, and 11 bases had no gene match. CDR3 sequence (DNA): TGTGCCAGCAGTAACGACAGGGGAGGTTGGAAGACCCAGTACTTC. It is translated as CASSNDRGGWKTQYF.

The rearrangement joins TRBV4-2 to TRBJ2-7; possible D gene TRBD2, 6 bases. Germline CDR1 LGHNA, CDR2 YNFKEQ. CDR3 length: 15 residues. V shed 4 bases and J shed 7 bases, with 20 bases lying between them. CDR3 amino acids: CASSPVTSSYGEQYF. The CDR3 DNA reads as TGTGCCAGCAGCCCGGTGACTAGTTCCTACGGGGAGCAGTACTTC.

This CDR3 reads CASKELGREGPKNIQYF. The DNA of the CDR3 is TGTGCCAGTAAGGAGTTAGGGCGGGAGGGTCCCAAAAACATTCAGTACTTC. The V and J genes are TRBV19 and TRBJ2-4; 9 bases agree with TRBD2. CDR3 size: 17 residues. V shed 7 bases and J 2 bases; nucleotides not matched to a gene: 12. CDR1 is LNHDA and CDR2 is SQIVND in the germline V gene (reference sequence).

The chain combines TRBV15 with TRBJ1-2; 7 nucleotides match TRBD1. Germline CDR1 LNHNV, CDR2 YYDKDF (reference sequence). Trimming took 6 bases from V and 6 from J; bases not matched to a gene: 19. This CDR3 region has 17 residues. CDR3 DNA sequence: TGTGCCACCAGACGGGCGACCCGGGACAGCGAGGAAAATGGCTACACCTTC. Encoded protein: CATRRATRDSEENGYTF.

The CDR3 protein is CASSFRRDYYNEQFF. CDR3 bases: TGTGCCAGCAGTTTCAGACGGGACTACTACAATGAGCAGTTCTTC. The chain couples TRBV28 to TRBJ2-1; 7 positions agree with TRBD2. The CDR3 is 15 residues long. The germline gives CDR1 MDHEN, CDR2 SYDVKM. V lost 3 bases to trimming and J lost 3 bases; unmatched junction nucleotides: 5.

The chain combines TRBV24-1 with TRBJ1-2; D not resolved. The V gene lost 5 bases and the J gene lost 1 base, with 7 bases spanning the gap. CDR3 length equals 13 residues. Germline assignment: CDR1 KGHDR and CDR2 SFDVKD. Here the CDR3 reads CATSAAGNYGYTF. CDR3 DNA: TGTGCCACCAGTGCCGCGGGTAACTATGGCTACACCTTC.